Here is one TCR beta chain with its context. Its antigen is still unknown. These data belong to a study of cytomegalovirus exposure and HLA in healthy donors. Study-level information: A previous analysis identified 95 million to 120 million unique TCR beta sequences derived from 180 million or so T cells. HLA-typed donors were the source of around 85 million unique TCRs held in an early data release. Points from the study as a whole: An analysis done earlier found most TCR beta V segments productive about 90% or about 30% of the time.

The PCR ran on 60 Vbeta and 13 Jbeta primers. Assay used: immunoSEQ multiplex PCR; TCRdb lists only in-frame clones, some missing. The sample has 100,000 to 150,000 clones, roughly 78% seen once. Sequencing was performed on PBMCs. This clonotype was obtained from a man aged 25-45 years in good health and CMV-seropositive.

CDR3 coding DNA: TGCGCCAGCAGCCAAGAACTTAGCACAGATACGCAGTATTTT. This gives the protein CASSQELSTDTQYF. The J gene is TRBJ2-3, the V gene TRBV4-1; D call uncertain. The CDR3 runs 14 residues. Germline V lookup: CDR1 MGHRA, CDR2 YSYEKL. The V and J ends lost 0 bases and 0 bases respectively, with 4 bases between them.